This T cell receptor (beta chain) was sequenced in a study of blood T cell repertoires in COVID-19. Study background: Collection of acute and convalescent COVID-19 samples took place in the United States, Italy and Spain. Sources were T cells, B-cell-depleted T cells, or PBMCs; the material itself was cDNA or gDNA.

CDR1 MNHEY and CDR2 SVGAGI come from the germline V gene. The CDR3 loop spans 14 amino acids. Trimming stripped 5 bases from V and 3 bases from J, with 11 bases between. This clone came up a few times. In the authors' workflow: Researchers report that nucleated cell counts were estimated from reference gene primer amplification. Data came from immunoSEQ multiplex PCR; TCRdb stores just in-frame clones and leaves some out. The V and J calls and clone size were taken over from that table, and D and trimming were inferred from the DNA. The sample lists about 22,000 clones, roughly 88% occurring once. Sequencing input: peripheral blood. V is TRBV6-5 and J is TRBJ1-5, with TRBD1 as a possible D gene (6 bases). This TCR derives from a man older than 75 with active or convalescent COVID-19. In DNA form, the CDR3 reads TGTGCCAGCAGTACCAGGGGAAACAATCAGCCCCAGCATTTT. Translating gives CASSTRGNNQPQHF.